These T cell receptor beta chains were read from a single sample in a study of blood T cell repertoires in COVID-19. Clones were read by immunoSEQ multiplex PCR, and TCRdb kept only the in-frame ones, dropping some. The sample includes some 180,000 clones, approximately 90% of them seen just once. Specimen: peripheral blood. These receptors were taken from a man between 40 and 49 years old with active or convalescent COVID-19. CDR3s include the opening cysteine and the closing phenylalanine or tryptophan. The order of the fields is clone size, D gene, V gene, J gene, CDR3 DNA, CDR3 protein. The D gene is left open where the match is weak. The listing skips clone size in some rows; elsewhere it reads once, few, many or a size class.

-,-,TRBV19,TRBJ1-2,TGTGCCAGTAGTTTACAGGGCTCTCAAGGCTACACCTTC,CASSLQGSQGYTF
-,TRBD1,TRBV13,TRBJ1-2,TGTGCCAGCAGCTCCCAGATGCAGGGGGCGTTCTATGGCTACACCTTC,CASSSQMQGAFYGYTF
-,TRBD2,TRBV9,TRBJ2-5,TGTGCCAGCAGCGCGGGACTAGCGGGATACGAGACCCAGTACTTC,CASSAGLAGYETQYF
-,TRBD1,TRBV7-9,TRBJ1-1,TGTGCCAGCAGCTCGAGTGGCGGGACAGGGAACACTGAAGCTTTCTTT,CASSSSGGTGNTEAFF
-,-,TRBV5-8,TRBJ2-7,TGTGCCAGCAGCTTCAGGGGACCTGAGGTCGAGCAGTACTTC,CASSFRGPEVEQYF
-,TRBD1,TRBV3-1/TRBV3-2,TRBJ1-5,TGTGCCAGCAGCCAAGGAGGGCCAGGGGGCATTGGACAGCCCCAGCATTTT,CASSQGGPGGIGQPQHF
-,TRBD1,TRBV9,TRBJ2-2,TGTGCCAGCAGCGTAGACAGGGGGCGCGGGGAGCTGTTTTTT,CASSVDRGRGELFF
-,TRBD1,TRBV3-1/TRBV3-2,TRBJ1-1,TGTGCCAGCAGCCAACTCGGGACAGGGGCTGAAGCTTTCTTT,CASSQLGTGAEAFF
-,TRBD2,TRBV4-1,TRBJ2-5,TGCGCCAGCAGCCAAACGGGACTACCTCAAGAGACCCAGTACTTC,CASSQTGLPQETQYF
-,TRBD1,TRBV19,TRBJ2-7,TGTGCCAGTAGTATATTAGCCGGGACAGGGGTTGGCGAGCAGTACTTC,CASSILAGTGVGEQYF
-,TRBD1,TRBV11-2,TRBJ2-5,TGTGCCAGCAGACCCGGGACAGGGGCCCCCACCCAGTACTTC,CASRPGTGAPTQYF
-,-,TRBV27,TRBJ1-2,TGTGCCAGCAGTCAACACTACCCCCCGGGCTACACCTTC,CASSQHYPPGYTF
once,TRBD1,TRBV6-1,TRBJ1-5,TGTGCCAGCCTGACAGGGAATAGCAATCAGCCCCAGCATTTT,CASLTGNSNQPQHF
-,-,TRBV21-1,TRBJ2-7,TGTGCCAGCAGCAAAGTCTTGAGAGGGGACAGAGATGAGGACGAGCAGTACTTC,CASSKVLRGDRDEDEQYF
few,-,TRBV5-1,TRBJ1-1,TGCGCCAGCAGCTTGGGTGCGTTTGGGAACACTGAAGCTTTCTTT,CASSLGAFGNTEAFF
once,-,TRBV19,TRBJ1-1,TGTGCCAGTAGTATGGAGTTTGGGACTGAAGCTTTCTTT,CASSMEFGTEAFF
-,TRBD1,TRBV7-9,TRBJ1-1,TGTGCCAGCAGCTTAACGACAGGGCGAGCTTTCTTT,CASSLTTGRAFF
-,TRBD1,TRBV7-9,TRBJ1-2,TGTGCCAGCAGCTTAACTTTTGGACAGGGAGATCCATATGGCTACACCTTC,CASSLTFGQGDPYGYTF
once,TRBD2,TRBV5-1,TRBJ2-1,TGCGCCAGCAGCTTGGAGGGAGGGACCTACAATGAGCAGTTCTTC,CASSLEGGTYNEQFF
once,-,TRBV6-2/TRBV6-3,TRBJ1-2,TGTGCCAGCAGTTTTAGGTGGACTCCCTGGGGCTACACCTTC,CASSFRWTPWGYTF
few,TRBD1,TRBV11-1,TRBJ1-2,TGTGCCAGCAGTCCAGGACAGGGTCCTGCTGACTATGGCTACACCTTC,CASSPGQGPADYGYTF
-,TRBD1,TRBV19,TRBJ1-1,TGTGCCAGTAGCCCAGGGGGTGGGGCTTTCTTT,CASSPGGGAFF
few,-,TRBV7-8,TRBJ1-2,TGTGCCAGCAGCAACAAAACGCGCAGAGGCGGCTATGGCTACACCTTC,CASSNKTRRGGYGYTF
-,-,TRBV6-5,TRBJ1-1,TGTGCCAGCAGTTATGCAGGGTGGGACACTGAAGCTTTCTTT,CASSYAGWDTEAFF